Following are 14 T cell receptor beta chains from one sample sequenced in a study of radiation and T cells in renal cell carcinoma. Time point given: blood 2 weeks post-SBRT. Treatment denoted: 15 Gy SBRT to primary tumor, nephrectomy 4 weeks later. Profiled with immunoSEQ multiplex PCR; TCRdb holds only in-frame clones, not every one. Of about 130,000 clones in the sample, 88% were seen once. The starting material was blood, obtained from a patient whose treatment included radiotherapy and nephrectomy. Source of these receptors: a woman between 65 and 79 years old with renal cell carcinoma.

This chain connects TRBV5-1 to TRBJ2-1; perhaps TRBD2 as D (6 bases). CDR3 size: 17 residues. The V and J ends lost 0 bases and 6 bases respectively, with 19 bases between them. Per the germline V gene, CDR1 is SGHRS and CDR2 is YFSETQ. The CDR3 DNA sequence: TGCGCCAGCAGCTTGGATGCAGGGCCTAGCGCATCCAATGAGCAGTTCTTC. This sequence encodes CASSLDAGPSASNEQFF. The full variable domain, its missing parts supplied by reference TRBV5-1 and TRBJ2-1, is KAGVTQTPRYLIKTRGQQVTLSCSPISGHRSVSWYQQTPGQGLQFLFEYFSETQRNKGNFPGRFSGRQFSNSRSEMNVSTLELGDSALYLCASSLDAGPSASNEQFFGPGTRLTVL.

The chain carries TRBV7-2 and TRBJ1-3, with D unresolved. Trimming took off 6 bases at V and 0 bases at J, with 12 bases between the two ends. The CDR3 consists of 15 residues. Per germline, CDR1 SGHTA and CDR2 FQGNSA. The CDR3 nucleotides read TGTGCCAGCAGACCGAGACTGGCCTCTGGAAACACCATATATTTT. It yields the protein CASRPRLASGNTIYF.

The CDR3 spells CASSFQRENTEAFF. The CDR3 DNA reads TGTGCCAGCTCCTTTCAAAGGGAGAACACTGAAGCTTTCTTT. This rearrangement joins TRBV6-5 to TRBJ1-1; D remains ambiguous. CDR1 is MNHEY, CDR2 SVGAGI, per germline. V lost 8 bases, J lost 1 base, and 14 bases lay in between. The CDR3 is made up of 14 amino acids.

Written as DNA, the CDR3 is TGTGCCAGCTCACCGGGGGGGAACACTGAAGCTTTCTTT. Amino acids: CASSPGGNTEAFF. The chain uses TRBV18 and TRBJ1-1; D is possibly TRBD1 (5 bases). CDR1 and CDR2 from the germline V gene are KGHSH and LQKENI. Trimming took off 3 bases at V and 1 base at J, with 6 bases between the two ends. CDR3 length: 13 residues. The entire variable domain, with the rest obtained from reference TRBV18 and TRBJ1-1, is as follows: NAGVMQNPRHLVRRRGQEARLRCSPMKGHSHVYWYRQLPEEGLKFMVYLQKENIIDESGMPKERFSAEFPKEGPSILRIQQVVRGDSAAYFCASSPGGNTEAFFGQGTRLTVV.

The V and J genes are TRBV7-2 and TRBJ1-5; D not resolved. V lost 1 base and J 6 bases, leaving 13 bases between the germline ends. The CDR3 runs 15 residues. From germline, CDR1 is SGHTA and CDR2 FQGNSA. CDR3 in amino acids: CASSLGARSGQPQHF. CDR3 DNA: TGTGCCAGCAGCTTAGGGGCTCGATCGGGTCAGCCCCAGCATTTT.

The chain combines TRBV30 with TRBJ1-5, with no clear D. The V end lost 0 bases, the J end lost 3 bases, and 15 bases lay between the germline ends. The germline CDR1 and CDR2 sequences are GTSNPN and SVGIG (reference sequence). The CDR3 covers 16 residues. CDR3 protein: CAWSVRGKVYNQPQHF. The CDR3 DNA sequence: TGTGCCTGGAGTGTACGCGGGAAGGTGTACAATCAGCCCCAGCATTTT.

The chain couples TRBV5-1 to TRBJ1-1, with D perhaps TRBD1 (5 bases). This CDR3 is 12 amino acids long. V was cut by 4 bases and J by 5 bases, with 9 bases left in between. The germline CDR1 and CDR2 sequences are SGHRS and YFSETQ. The CDR3 DNA sequence: TGCGCCAGCAGCGCGGGGGGGACTGAAGCTTTCTTT. It specifies CASSAGGTEAFF. The full variable domain, in which reference TRBV5-1 and TRBJ1-1 provide the parts outside the CDR3, is KAGVTQTPRYLIKTRGQQVTLSCSPISGHRSVSWYQQTPGQGLQFLFEYFSETQRNKGNFPGRFSGRQFSNSRSEMNVSTLELGDSALYLCASSAGGTEAFFGQGTRLTVV.

The rearrangement links TRBV6-6 to TRBJ1-5; D unresolved. Germline V gene sequence: CDR1 MNHNY, CDR2 SVGAGI (reference sequence). V lost 6 bases, J lost 2 bases, and 14 bases lay in between. The CDR3 totals 15 residues. The CDR3 coding sequence is TGTGCCAGCAGCCAGGACGGAATCCGCAATCAGCCCCAGCATTTT. Translated, it gives CASSQDGIRNQPQHF.

This clone was detected many times. The CDR3, as DNA: TGTGCCTGGAGTGTACCCGGGACAGCATTCTCTGGAAACACCATATATTTT. This translates into CAWSVPGTAFSGNTIYF. The chain links TRBV30 to TRBJ1-3, with 7 bases matching TRBD1. CDR3 size: 17 residues. The V segment lost 0 bases and the J segment 0 bases; nucleotides outside the gene matches: 8. Germline assignment: CDR1 GTSNPN and CDR2 SVGIG (reference sequence).

The chain couples TRBV7-2 to TRBJ1-2, with D unresolved. CDR1 is SGHTA and CDR2 is FQGNSA in the germline V gene. Trimming removed 3 bases at V and 4 bases at J, with 9 bases between. This CDR3 spans 13 amino acids. Written as DNA, the CDR3 is TGTGCCAGCAGCTTTGACCGGTCCTATGGCTACACCTTC. It is translated as CASSFDRSYGYTF.

The chain uses TRBV19 and TRBJ1-3; 12 nucleotides agree with TRBD1. J was trimmed by 6 bases and V by 5 bases; bases with no gene match: 8. Germline assignment: CDR1 LNHDA and CDR2 SQIVND (reference sequence). The CDR3 sequence is 16 residues long. The CDR3, as DNA: TGTGCCAGTAGTCCCCGGTTGGGACAGGGGGCAAACACCATATATTTT. It is translated as CASSPRLGQGANTIYF. The full variable domain, in which reference TRBV19 and TRBJ1-3 provide the parts outside the CDR3, is DGGITQSPKYLFRKEGQNVTLSCEQNLNHDAMYWYRQDPGQGLRLIYYSQIVNDFQKGDIAEGYSVSREKKESFPLTVTSAQKNPTAFYLCASSPRLGQGANTIYFGEGSWLTVV.

J is TRBJ2-3 and V is TRBV14; D might be TRBD2 (6 bases). Per germline, CDR1 SGHDN and CDR2 FVKESK. The V end was cut by 4 bases, the J end by 5 bases, with 10 bases between. This CDR3 has 13 residues. CDR3 coding DNA: TGTGCCAGCAGCCGTCGACTAGTAGATACGCAGTATTTT. As protein: CASSRRLVDTQYF.

This chain connects TRBV7-2 to TRBJ1-2; tentative D call: TRBD1 (6 bases). The CDR3 has 12 amino acids. Between the trimmed V and J ends, which lost 5 bases and 8 bases, there was a span of 12 bases. CDR1 and CDR2 (germline): SGHTA, FQGNSA. CDR3 in amino acids: CASSASGVGYTF. In DNA form, the CDR3 reads TGTGCCAGCAGCGCATCAGGGGTCGGCTACACCTTC.

V and J are TRBV29-1 and TRBJ2-3; D unresolved. From germline, CDR1 is SQVTM and CDR2 ANQGSEA. V dropped 0 bases and J dropped 5 bases, with 6 bases sitting between them. This CDR3 comprises 12 residues. The CDR3 loop is CSVEDPGDTQYF. The CDR3 DNA is TGCAGCGTTGAAGACCCAGGAGATACGCAGTATTTT.